This T cell receptor beta chain was observed in a study of regulatory T cells in long-lasting Graves disease. The CDR3 is made up of 15 amino acids. This clonotype was recorded a few times. Its antigen is still unknown. Germline is not matched at one junction end, which may reflect a read error. Described time point: persistent/refractory GD, antithyroid drugs over 5 years with positive TRAb. The TCR library was made from RNA that had been extracted from PBMCs in TRIzol. Patients met American Thyroid Association criteria for Graves' disease. Arm-PCR of CDR3 regions and iRepertoire HTBI primers were the basis on which TCR beta libraries were built. Each CDR3 protein is one row after TCRdb ran MiXCR on the multiplex PCR reads. The sample gives about 470,000 distinct CDR3 sequences, roughly 21% of which show up once; about 6.6% is in the top ten. Findings and caveats of the study: Study of thyroid tissue was not done, with only peripheral blood studied. Among samples with persistent disease, TRBV28, TRBJ1-2 and TRBJ2-5 were favored.

Specimen: peripheral blood mononuclear cells (PBMCs), collected when the disease was refractory, from a patient treated with antithyroid drugs. The sequence was obtained from a female donor with Graves disease. The rearrangement links TRBV12-3 or TRBV12-4 to TRBJ2-2; 7 bases fit TRBD1. CDR3 residues: CASSTGTENTRELFF. CDR3 sequence (DNA): TGTGCCAGCAGCACCGGGACAGAGAACACCCGGGAGCTGTTTTTT.